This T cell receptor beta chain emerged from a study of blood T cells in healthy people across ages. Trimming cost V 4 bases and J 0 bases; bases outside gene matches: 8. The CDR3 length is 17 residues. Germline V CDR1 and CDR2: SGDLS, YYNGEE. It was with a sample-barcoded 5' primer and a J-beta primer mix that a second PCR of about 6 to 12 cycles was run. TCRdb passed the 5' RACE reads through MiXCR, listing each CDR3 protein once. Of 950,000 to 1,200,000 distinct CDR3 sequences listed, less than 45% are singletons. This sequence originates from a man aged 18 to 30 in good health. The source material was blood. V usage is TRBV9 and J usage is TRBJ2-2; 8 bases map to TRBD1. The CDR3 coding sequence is TGTGCCAGCAGCACCAAAAGACAGGGGACGAACACCGGGGAGCTGTTTTTT. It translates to CASSTKRQGTNTGELFF.